This T cell receptor beta chain appears in the sequencing data of a study of blood T cell repertoires in COVID-19. Only in-frame clones appear in the TCRdb table, and some are missing; sequencing was by immunoSEQ multiplex PCR. This table has roughly 250,000 clones, approximately 80% appearing once. Sequencing was done on a sample of peripheral blood. This clonotype was obtained from a human donor in a cohort sampled during active COVID-19.

The DNA for the CDR3 is TGTGCCAGCAGCTTAGTCAGTGGACAGACAACCGGGGAGCTGTTTTTT. Amino acid sequence: CASSLVSGQTTGELFF. V is TRBV7-6 and J is TRBJ2-2; D perhaps matches TRBD1 (6 bases). The CDR3 has 16 residues. V was shortened by 1 base and J by 5 bases, with 14 bases between the two germline ends. The V gene's germline CDR1 is SGHVS and CDR2 FNYEAQ.